This T cell receptor (beta chain) was documented in a study of beta chain features in type 1 diabetes. Since all of the isolated RNA was reverse transcribed, expressed TCRB transcripts were what got sequenced. The read count averaged around 4 million across naive, central memory and regulatory T cell samples. Assay: immunoSEQ multiplex PCR; the TCRdb copy retains only in-frame clones and omits some. Of hundreds of thousands of clones listed, roughly an eighth are singletons. CDR3 length equals 15 residues. Germline V gene lookup returns CDR1 SSHAT and CDR2 FNYEAQ (reference sequence). This clone has more than one count but fewer than ten. The antigen is undetermined. The junction differs from germline at one of its ends, possibly a read error. Regarding the study as a whole: High TCR expression in some cells could lead to their over-representation in cDNA sequencing. People with Type 1 diabetes carried modestly yet significantly shorter TCRB CDR3s in all four CD4+ subsets.

This sequence joins TRBV7-7 and TRBJ2-7; 11 nucleotides line up with TRBD2. Sequences were obtained from naive CD4+ T cells from blood. The clonotype comes from a man younger than 30 with type 1 diabetes. CDR3 coding DNA: TGTGCTAGCAGCTCAGGGACTAGCGGCTCCTACGAGCAGTACTTC. Protein sequence: CASSSGTSGSYEQYF.